The 5 T cell receptor beta chains presented below share a single source sample, sequenced in a study of blood T cell repertoires in COVID-19. The data were produced by immunoSEQ multiplex PCR, yet TCRdb's version contains in-frame clones alone and is incomplete. Seen here are some 320,000 clones, approximately 85% observed once, and the top ten hold about 7%. Sequenced input: peripheral blood. The receptors come from a human donor in a cohort sampled during active COVID-19.

The rearrangement links TRBV6-5 to TRBJ1-1; D possibly corresponds to TRBD1 (5 bases). Trimming left V 0 bases short and J 5 bases short, with 13 bases between. The CDR3 is made up of 15 amino acids. CDR1 is MNHEY and CDR2 is SVGAGI in the germline V gene. CDR3 loop: CASSYSITGGTEAFF. CDR3 nucleotide sequence: TGTGCCAGCAGTTACTCGATTACAGGAGGGACTGAAGCTTTCTTT.

J is TRBJ1-1 and V is TRBV30; tentative D call: TRBD1 (6 bases). Germline V gene sequence: CDR1 GTSNPN, CDR2 SVGIG (reference sequence). The CDR3 has 13 amino acids. With 4 bases removed from V and 4 bases from J, the gap between germline ends came to 13 bases. The CDR3 spells CAWNQGLGTEAFF. In DNA, the CDR3 is TGTGCCTGGAACCAGGGGCTGGGCACTGAAGCTTTCTTT.

The J gene is TRBJ2-2, the V gene TRBV5-1; 8 bases match TRBD1. J lost 6 bases, V lost 4 bases, and 11 bases had no gene match. The CDR3 sequence is 16 residues long. CDR1 is SGHRS, CDR2 YFSETQ, per germline. CDR3 nucleotide sequence: TGCGCCAGCAGCAGCGGACAGGGTATCATGGCCGGGGAGCTGTTTTTT. Translation gives CASSSGQGIMAGELFF.

The J gene is TRBJ1-4, the V gene TRBV27; D call uncertain. Germline CDR1 MNHEY, CDR2 SMNVEV (reference sequence). The CDR3 covers 13 residues. Trimming left V 5 bases short and J 8 bases short, with 12 bases between. CDR3 nucleotide sequence: TGTGCCAGCAGTCTCCTAGGCGAGGAAAAACTGTTTTTT. This translates into CASSLLGEEKLFF.

V gene TRBV5-1 combines with J gene TRBJ2-3, with 7 positions matching TRBD2. Trimming cost V 7 bases and J 5 bases; bases outside gene matches: 7. Germline values: CDR1 SGHRS, CDR2 YFSETQ. CDR3 size: 13 residues. The CDR3 DNA reads TGCGCCAGCTTCCCCCGCGGGGGAGATACGCAGTATTTT. Protein sequence: CASFPRGGDTQYF.